These T cell receptor beta chains were read from a single sample in a study of siplizumab effects on memory and regulatory T cells. TCRdb's copy holds only in-frame clones and misses some; the assay was immunoSEQ multiplex PCR. Here the sample spans 99,000 or so clones, about 92% being singletons. The sequencing input was CD4+ T cells sorted from blood. Receptor source: a human donor in good health. Both conserved end residues are part of each CDR3. Fields, in order: J gene, D gene, clone size, V gene, CDR3 protein, CDR3 DNA. A D gene is named only where the DNA matches it firmly. Some rows mark clone size as missing; the rest say once, few, many or name a class of expanded clone.

TRBJ2-7 | TRBD2 | . | TRBV7-9 | CASSPGLAGSYEQYF | TGTGCCAGCAGCCCGGGACTAGCGGGATCCTACGAGCAGTACTTC
TRBJ1-5 | TRBD1 | . | TRBV7-2 | CASSPDRGESNQPQHF | TGTGCCAGCAGCCCCGACAGGGGCGAGAGCAATCAGCCCCAGCATTTT
TRBJ2-7 | TRBD1 | . | TRBV7-9 | CASSLGQGVEQYF | TGTGCCAGCAGCTTAGGACAGGGGGTCGAGCAGTACTTC
TRBJ2-2 | . | . | TRBV9 | CASTLSGELFF | TGTGCCAGCACCTTATCCGGGGAGCTGTTTTTT
TRBJ2-3 | . | . | TRBV21-1 | CASSTLDTRVDADTQYF | TGTGCCAGCAGCACCCTGGACACGAGGGTAGATGCAGATACGCAGTATTTT
TRBJ1-1 | . | . | TRBV5-4 | CASSLRDNAEAFF | TGTGCCAGCAGCCTCCGGGACAATGCTGAAGCTTTCTTT
TRBJ2-5 | TRBD2 | . | TRBV9 | CASSVATSGGLQETQYF | TGTGCCAGCAGCGTAGCTACTAGCGGGGGGCTCCAAGAGACCCAGTACTTC
TRBJ1-1 | . | . | TRBV5-4 | CASSPRGGRDTEAFF | TGTGCCAGCAGCCCCCGGGGCGGGAGGGACACTGAAGCTTTCTTT
TRBJ2-7 | . | . | TRBV2 | CASSEGSGTYEQYF | TGTGCCAGCAGTGAAGGTAGCGGCACCTACGAGCAGTACTTC
TRBJ1-4 | TRBD1 | . | TRBV4-1 | CASSPSGTGDEKLFF | TGCGCCAGCAGCCCCTCCGGGACAGGGGACGAAAAACTGTTTTTT
TRBJ1-1 | . | . | TRBV11-1 | CASSLAPGGNTEAFF | TGTGCCAGCAGCTTAGCCCCCGGAGGGAACACTGAAGCTTTCTTT
TRBJ1-3 | TRBD1 | . | TRBV9 | CASSASGQGAAGNTIYF | TGTGCCAGCAGCGCCTCCGGACAGGGGGCGGCTGGAAACACCATATATTTT
TRBJ2-3 | . | . | TRBV7-2 | CASSPRTVSTDTQYF | TGTGCCAGCAGCCCCCGGACGGTTAGCACAGATACGCAGTATTTT
TRBJ2-3 | . | . | TRBV2 | CASSENGEADTQYF | TGTGCCAGCAGTGAAAATGGGGAAGCAGATACGCAGTATTTT
TRBJ1-3 | . | . | TRBV29-1 | CSVGLSGNTIYF | TGCAGCGTTGGCCTCTCTGGAAACACCATATATTTT
TRBJ2-2 | TRBD2 | . | TRBV4-1 | CASSRELAGLTGELFF | TGCGCCAGCAGCCGAGAACTAGCGGGGCTCACCGGGGAGCTGTTTTTT
TRBJ1-1 | TRBD1 | . | TRBV29-1 | CSVASRTGTTEAFF | TGCAGCGTTGCCTCAAGGACAGGGACCACTGAAGCTTTCTTT
TRBJ2-7 | . | . | TRBV29-1 | CSVVVARSSYEQYF | TGCAGCGTTGTAGTAGCGAGAAGCTCCTACGAGCAGTACTTC
TRBJ2-1 | TRBD2 | . | TRBV11-3 | CASSLARASGRGEQFF | TGTGCCAGCAGCTTAGCTAGGGCTAGCGGGAGAGGCGAGCAGTTCTTC
TRBJ1-1 | . | . | TRBV15 | CATSTEEGQVNTEAFF | TGTGCCACCAGCACAGAAGAGGGACAAGTGAACACTGAAGCTTTCTTT
TRBJ1-6 | TRBD1 | . | TRBV29-1 | CSVRTGLNSPLHF | TGCAGCGTTCGGACAGGGCTTAATTCACCCCTCCACTTT
TRBJ2-1 | TRBD2 | . | TRBV29-1 | CSANRDYGGEQFF | TGCAGCGCCAACCGGGACTACGGGGGGGAGCAGTTCTTC
TRBJ2-3 | TRBD1 | . | TRBV30 | CAWSVHRGADTQYF | TGTGCCTGGAGTGTACACAGGGGCGCAGATACGCAGTATTTT
TRBJ2-7 | . | . | TRBV9 | CASSVAPTGSYEQYF | TGTGCCAGCAGCGTAGCCCCGACTGGATCCTACGAGCAGTACTTC
TRBJ2-1 | . | . | TRBV7-3 | CASSLSGRYNEQFF | TGTGCCAGCAGCCTTTCCGGGAGATACAATGAGCAGTTCTTC
TRBJ1-3 | . | . | TRBV28 | CASSGATGPSGNTIYF | TGTGCCAGCAGTGGGGCGACAGGACCGTCTGGAAACACCATATATTTT
TRBJ2-7 | . | . | TRBV4-3 | CASSQDPGGWEQYF | TGCGCCAGCAGCCAAGATCCCGGAGGCTGGGAGCAGTACTTC
TRBJ1-5 | . | . | TRBV2 | CASSEYTSNQPQHF | TGTGCCAGCAGTGAGTACACCTCCAATCAGCCCCAGCATTTT
TRBJ2-5 | TRBD2 | . | TRBV7-2 | CASSSGLAVETQYF | TGTGCCAGCAGCTCCGGACTAGCGGTAGAGACCCAGTACTTC
TRBJ1-2 | TRBD1 | . | TRBV5-6 | CASSFRDSVGYTF | TGTGCCAGCAGCTTTCGGGACAGCGTTGGCTACACCTTC
TRBJ1-1 | . | once | TRBV5-1 | CASSLGIVNTEAFF | TGCGCCAGCAGCTTGGGTATTGTGAACACTGAAGCTTTCTTT
TRBJ2-7 | TRBD2 | . | TRBV11-3 | CASSLDLGGRAYEQYF | TGTGCCAGCAGCTTAGATCTGGGCGGGAGGGCCTACGAGCAGTACTTC
TRBJ1-5 | TRBD1 | . | TRBV7-2 | CASSNDRGVGPQHF | TGTGCCAGCAGCAACGACAGGGGGGTAGGGCCCCAGCATTTT
TRBJ1-1 | . | . | TRBV18 | CASSWGRNTEAFF | TGTGCCAGCTCCTGGGGGCGCAACACTGAAGCTTTCTTT
TRBJ1-2 | TRBD1 | . | TRBV4-1 | CASSHPGASGGRNYGYTF | TGCGCCAGCAGCCACCCCGGGGCCTCAGGGGGCAGAAACTATGGCTACACCTTC
TRBJ1-2 | . | . | TRBV11-1 | CASSLASASSYGYTF | TGTGCCAGCAGCTTAGCGAGCGCGTCATCCTATGGCTACACCTTC
TRBJ2-3 | . | . | TRBV11-3 | CASSFNSDTQYF | TGTGCCAGCAGCTTTAATTCAGATACGCAGTATTTT
TRBJ2-3 | TRBD2 | . | TRBV10-1 | CASSDSSGGLTQYF | TGCGCCAGCAGTGACTCTAGCGGGGGGCTTACGCAGTATTTT
TRBJ1-1 | TRBD1 | . | TRBV6-6 | CASSYEAGGFAFF | TGTGCCAGCAGTTACGAGGCAGGGGGCTTTGCTTTCTTT
TRBJ1-5 | . | . | TRBV4-1 | CASSQESHQPQHF | TGCGCCAGCAGCCAAGAATCACATCAGCCCCAGCATTTT
TRBJ1-4 | . | . | TRBV10-3 | CAIGDSLNEKLFF | TGTGCCATCGGAGACAGCCTTAATGAAAAACTGTTTTTT
TRBJ2-5 | TRBD2 | . | TRBV10-3 | CATAGGGETQYF | TGTGCCACCGCCGGCGGGGGGGAGACCCAGTACTTC
TRBJ1-2 | . | . | TRBV2 | CASSVVFNYGYTF | TGTGCCAGCAGTGTAGTATTCAACTATGGCTACACCTTC
TRBJ1-1 | TRBD1 | . | TRBV4-1 | CASSRGTGRRNTEAFF | TGCGCCAGCAGCCGCGGGACAGGGAGGAGGAACACTGAAGCTTTCTTT
TRBJ2-7 | TRBD2 | . | TRBV9 | CASSASSGPYHEQYF | TGTGCCAGCAGCGCTTCTAGCGGGCCCTACCACGAGCAGTACTTC
TRBJ1-1 | . | . | TRBV11-3 | CASSLGEAEAFF | TGTGCCAGCAGCTTAGGAGAGGCTGAAGCTTTCTTT
TRBJ2-3 | TRBD2 | . | TRBV4-2 | CASSPLGGAGESTDTQYF | TGTGCCAGCAGCCCCCTTGGCGGAGCGGGAGAAAGCACAGATACGCAGTATTTT
TRBJ1-3 | . | . | TRBV18 | CASSPVPSSSGNTIYF | TGTGCCAGCTCACCTGTCCCCAGCTCCTCTGGAAACACCATATATTTT
TRBJ2-3 | . | . | TRBV7-8 | CASSLYKGFADTQYF | TGTGCCAGCAGCTTATATAAGGGTTTCGCAGATACGCAGTATTTT
TRBJ2-4 | TRBD1 | . | TRBV30 | CAWSTITQGSIQYF | TGTGCCTGGAGCACCATCACACAGGGGAGCATTCAGTACTTC
TRBJ2-7 | TRBD1 | . | TRBV9 | CASSPRQGNPYEQYF | TGTGCCAGCAGCCCCAGACAGGGAAATCCCTACGAGCAGTACTTC
TRBJ2-1 | TRBD2 | . | TRBV2 | CASTNKGLAGALGVNEQFF | TGTGCCAGCACCAATAAGGGACTAGCGGGAGCCCTCGGTGTTAATGAGCAGTTCTTC
TRBJ1-1 | . | . | TRBV5-1 | CASSLEKVNTEAFF | TGCGCCAGCAGCTTGGAAAAAGTGAACACTGAAGCTTTCTTT
TRBJ2-3 | . | . | TRBV7-9 | CASSQGRDTQYF | TGTGCCAGCAGCCAGGGGCGAGATACGCAGTATTTT
TRBJ2-1 | . | once | TRBV27 | CASSFSSALPSSYNEQFF | TGTGCCAGCAGTTTTTCCAGCGCTCTCCCTAGCTCCTACAATGAGCAGTTCTTC
TRBJ2-3 | TRBD2 | . | TRBV6-1 | CASSEIRRGWGADTQYF | TGTGCCAGCAGTGAAATTCGGCGGGGGTGGGGAGCAGATACGCAGTATTTT
TRBJ2-1 | TRBD1 | . | TRBV19 | CASSIFGTGGHSSYNEQFF | TGTGCCAGTAGTATTTTCGGGACAGGGGGGCATAGCTCCTACAATGAGCAGTTCTTC
TRBJ1-2 | . | . | TRBV4-2 | CASSQDQREAYGYTF | TGTGCCAGCAGCCAAGATCAGAGGGAGGCCTATGGCTACACCTTC
TRBJ1-2 | . | . | TRBV21-1 | CASSKVRDREGDGYTF | TGTGCCAGCAGCAAAGTACGGGACAGGGAGGGTGATGGCTACACCTTC
TRBJ2-3 | . | . | TRBV18 | CASSPPARTDTQYF | TGTGCCAGCTCACCACCGGCCCGCACAGATACGCAGTATTTT